Below are 12 T cell receptor beta chains sequenced from a single sample in a study of OX40 agonist ivuxolimab in advanced cancers. Repertoires were generated with immunoSEQ multiplex PCR, while TCRdb's copy carries only in-frame clones and drops some. The table lists 20,000 to 25,000 clones, around nine tenths of them singletons, with about 10% in the top ten. The source was CD4+ or CD8+ T cells sorted from blood, collected in a trial of the OX40 agonist ivuxolimab. Every receptor here comes from an adult with an advanced solid tumor such as melanoma, head and neck, liver or kidney cancer.

The chain links TRBV5-4 to TRBJ1-1, with D hard to call. In germline, CDR1 is SGHNT, CDR2 YYREEE (reference sequence). The CDR3 has 13 residues. V shed 2 bases and J shed 3 bases, with 8 bases lying between them. The CDR3 DNA reads TGTGCCAGCAGCTTCAGTGTAGACACTGAAGCTTTCTTT. Protein: CASSFSVDTEAFF.

This chain joins TRBV19 and TRBJ1-2, with 9 bases aligning to TRBD1. The V gene end was trimmed by 3 bases and the J gene end by 7 bases; junction bases not matched to a gene: 9. The CDR3 covers 15 residues. Germline assignment: CDR1 LNHDA and CDR2 SQIVND (reference sequence). DNA for the CDR3: TGTGCCAGTAGTATTAGGGACAGGGCTGCACTTGGCTACACCTTC. Translating gives CASSIRDRAALGYTF.

Note on this clone: The junction does not match germline at one end; this may be a read error. The CDR3 DNA sequence: TGCGCCAGCAGCTGGGACAAACCCTACGAGCAGTACTTC. Amino acids: CASSWDKPYEQYF. J is TRBJ2-7 and V is TRBV5-4; possible D gene TRBD1, 6 bases. CDR3 length equals 13 residues. Germline CDR1 SGHNT, CDR2 YYREEE (reference sequence).

Comments on this clone: A much larger clone lies one base from this, so it may be a read error. This sample also contains other DNA sequences that code for the same CDR3. The chain employs TRBV5-1 and TRBJ2-1; D is possibly TRBD2 (6 bases). Between the trimmed V and J ends, which lost 0 bases and 3 bases, there was a span of 16 bases. The CDR3 length is 17 residues. Looked up from germline, CDR1 is SGHRS and CDR2 is YFSETQ. Here the CDR3 reads CASSLGGSGPYYNEQFF. The CDR3 DNA reads TGCGCCAGCAGCTTGGGGGGGAGCGGGCCCTACTACAATGAGCAGTTCTTC.

The J gene is TRBJ2-6, the V gene TRBV7-2; D is ambiguous. Germline V gene lookup returns CDR1 SGHTA and CDR2 FQGNSA. The CDR3 has 17 residues. Trimming took off 2 bases at V and 0 bases at J, with 11 bases between the two ends. For the CDR3, the DNA is TGTGCCAGCAGCTTAAACGGAGTCCACTCTGGGGCCAACGTCCTGACTTTC. As protein: CASSLNGVHSGANVLTF. Full variable domain (rest looked up from reference TRBV7-2 and TRBJ2-6): GAGVSQSPSNKVTEKGKDVELRCDPISGHTALYWYRQSLGQGLEFLIYFQGNSAPDKSGLPSDRFSAERTGGSVSTLTIQRTQQEDSAVYLCASSLNGVHSGANVLTFGAGSRLTVL.

This clone was seen more than once but under ten times. The V and J genes are TRBV5-4 and TRBJ1-2; tentatively, D is TRBD1 (5 bases). V lost 0 bases to trimming and J lost 4 bases, with 13 bases between them. CDR3 length equals 15 residues. CDR1 is SGHNT, CDR2 YYREEE, per germline (reference sequence). This CDR3 reads CASSLEPGSIYGYTF. DNA for the CDR3: TGTGCCAGCAGCTTGGAGCCAGGGTCTATCTATGGCTACACCTTC.

This clone was seen more than once but under ten times. The genes are TRBV10-3 and TRBJ1-2; D not certain. This CDR3 has 13 amino acids. The germline gives CDR1 ENHRY, CDR2 SYGVKD. Trimming stripped 6 bases from V and 0 bases from J, with 8 bases between. CDR3 loop: CAIREVTNYGYTF. The CDR3 DNA sequence: TGTGCCATCAGAGAAGTTACTAACTATGGCTACACCTTC.

This clone came up once. The chain uses TRBV5-1 and TRBJ2-7; D might be TRBD1 (6 bases). Germline V gene sequence: CDR1 SGHRS, CDR2 YFSETQ. Trimming cost V 1 base and J 4 bases, with 9 bases left between them. The CDR3 has 13 residues. The CDR3 coding sequence is TGCGCCAGCAGCTTGACAGGGAAGTACGAGCAGTACTTC. Protein product: CASSLTGKYEQYF. Full variable domain (outside the CDR3, taken from reference TRBV5-1 and TRBJ2-7): KAGVTQTPRYLIKTRGQQVTLSCSPISGHRSVSWYQQTPGQGLQFLFEYFSETQRNKGNFPGRFSGRQFSNSRSEMNVSTLELGDSALYLCASSLTGKYEQYFGPGTRLTVT.

This chain uses TRBV9 with TRBJ2-1; TRBD1 might be the D (6 bases). V lost 7 bases to trimming and J lost 4 bases, with 12 bases between them. The CDR3 has 13 residues. Germline V gives CDR1 SGDLS, CDR2 YYNGEE. The CDR3 bases are TGTGCCAGCGGCGCCGGACAGTACAATGAGCAGTTCTTC. Translated: CASGAGQYNEQFF. Together with reference TRBV9 and TRBJ2-1, the CDR3 gives the full variable domain: DSGVTQTPKHLITATGQRVTLRCSPRSGDLSVYWYQQSLDQGLQFLIQYYNGEERAKGNILERFSAQQFPDLHSELNLSSLELGDSALYFCASGAGQYNEQFFGPGTRLTVL.

V usage is TRBV28 and J usage is TRBJ2-1, with TRBD2 matching over 9 bases. V lost 3 bases to trimming and J lost 7 bases; unmatched junction nucleotides: 4. Per the germline V gene, CDR1 is MDHEN and CDR2 is SYDVKM. The CDR3 is made up of 14 amino acids. CDR3 residues: CASSFRGGGNEQFF. The CDR3 DNA is TGTGCCAGCAGTTTTCGCGGGGGGGGAAATGAGCAGTTCTTC. The whole variable domain, filled in from reference TRBV28 and TRBJ2-1, reads DVKVTQSSRYLVKRTGEKVFLECVQDMDHENMFWYRQDPGLGLRLIYFSYDVKMKEKGDIPEGYSVSREKKERFSLILESASTNQTSMYLCASSFRGGGNEQFFGPGTRLTVL.

Notes on this clone: The identical CDR3 is also encoded by other nucleotide sequences in the sample. DNA for the CDR3: TGTGCCAGTAGTATTCAGGCCGGGGAGCTGTTTTTT. This sequence encodes CASSIQAGELFF. The chain couples TRBV19 to TRBJ2-2; D is ambiguous. The germline V gene has CDR1 LNHDA and CDR2 SQIVND (reference sequence). V gave up 3 bases and J gave up 6 bases, with 5 bases separating them. The CDR3 spans 12 residues. The entire variable domain, with the rest obtained from reference TRBV19 and TRBJ2-2, is as follows: DGGITQSPKYLFRKEGQNVTLSCEQNLNHDAMYWYRQDPGQGLRLIYYSQIVNDFQKGDIAEGYSVSREKKESFPLTVTSAQKNPTAFYLCASSIQAGELFFGEGSRLTVL.

The chain links TRBV5-5 to TRBJ2-7; the match to TRBD1 covers 9 bases. Trimming removed 1 base from V and 3 bases from J; junction bases left unmatched: 8. Per the germline V gene, CDR1 is SGHKS and CDR2 is YYEKEE (reference sequence). The CDR3 has 16 amino acids. CDR3 in DNA: TGTGCCAGCAGCTTGCTACGACAGGGGGATTACTACGAGCAGTACTTC. Protein sequence: CASSLLRQGDYYEQYF. Full variable domain (rest looked up from reference TRBV5-5 and TRBJ2-7): DAGVTQSPTHLIKTRGQQVTLRCSPISGHKSVSWYQQVLGQGPQFIFQYYEKEERGRGNFPDRFSARQFPNYSSELNVNALLLGDSALYLCASSLLRQGDYYEQYFGPGTRLTVT.